The T cell receptor (beta chain) described here comes from a study of sequential checkpoint blockade in melanoma. Study at large: First-line arms were nivolumab then ipilimumab, or the reverse, randomized 1:1.

Treatment given: randomized to nivolumab then ipilimumab (arm A) or the reverse (arm B). TCRdb's table, derived via immunoSEQ multiplex PCR, lists solely in-frame clones and lacks some. The sample holds around 34,000 clones, around 82% seen once. V was shortened by 4 bases and J by 0 bases, with 8 bases between the two germline ends. The CDR3 has 14 residues. Germline V lookup: CDR1 SEHNR, CDR2 FQNEAQ (reference sequence). Sequenced material: CD8+ T cells sorted from blood (inferred from file names), taken from a patient given nivolumab and ipilimumab in sequence. The chain uses TRBV7-9 and TRBJ2-3; a weak D match, TRBD1 (6 bases). The receptor was derived from a human donor with melanoma. This CDR3 is CASSSRGSTDTQYF. The CDR3 DNA is TGTGCCAGCAGCTCCAGGGGTAGCACAGATACGCAGTATTTT.